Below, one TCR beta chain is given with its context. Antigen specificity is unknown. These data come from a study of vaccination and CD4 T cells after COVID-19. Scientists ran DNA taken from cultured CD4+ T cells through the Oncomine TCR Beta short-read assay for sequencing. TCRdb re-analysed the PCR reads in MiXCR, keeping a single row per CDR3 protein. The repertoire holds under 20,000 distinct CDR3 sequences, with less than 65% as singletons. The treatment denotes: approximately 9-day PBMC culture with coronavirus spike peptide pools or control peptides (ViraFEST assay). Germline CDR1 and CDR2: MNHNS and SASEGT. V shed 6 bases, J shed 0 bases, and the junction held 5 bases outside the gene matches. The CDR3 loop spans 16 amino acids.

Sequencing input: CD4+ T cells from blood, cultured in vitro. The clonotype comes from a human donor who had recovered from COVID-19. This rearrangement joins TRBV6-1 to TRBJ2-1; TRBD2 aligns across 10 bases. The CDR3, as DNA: TGTGCCAGCAGCCAGCGGGGGGGAAGCTCCTACAATGAGCAGTTCTTC. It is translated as CASSQRGGSSYNEQFF.